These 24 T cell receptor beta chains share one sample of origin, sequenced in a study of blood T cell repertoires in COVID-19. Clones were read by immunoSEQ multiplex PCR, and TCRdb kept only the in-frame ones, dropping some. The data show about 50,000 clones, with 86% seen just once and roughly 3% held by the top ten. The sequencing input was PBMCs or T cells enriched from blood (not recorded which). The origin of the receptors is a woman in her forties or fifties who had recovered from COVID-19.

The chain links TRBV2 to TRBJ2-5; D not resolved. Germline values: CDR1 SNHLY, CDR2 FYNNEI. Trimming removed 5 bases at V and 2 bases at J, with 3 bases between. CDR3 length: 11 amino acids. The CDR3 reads CASSQQETQYF. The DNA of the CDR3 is TGTGCCAGCAGTCAGCAAGAGACCCAGTACTTC.

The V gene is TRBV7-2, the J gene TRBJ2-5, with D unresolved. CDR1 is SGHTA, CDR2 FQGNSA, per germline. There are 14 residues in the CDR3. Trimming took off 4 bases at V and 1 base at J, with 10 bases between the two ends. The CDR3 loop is CASSSTRIQETQYF. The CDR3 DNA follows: TGTGCCAGCAGCTCGACTCGGATCCAAGAGACCCAGTACTTC.

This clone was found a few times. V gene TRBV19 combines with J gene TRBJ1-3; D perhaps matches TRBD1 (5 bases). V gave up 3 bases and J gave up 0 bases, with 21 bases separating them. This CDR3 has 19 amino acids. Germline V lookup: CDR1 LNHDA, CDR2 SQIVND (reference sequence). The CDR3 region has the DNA TGTGCCAGTAGTATCCCACTTTCGACAGCGGGGAGCTCTGGAAACACCATATATTTT. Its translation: CASSIPLSTAGSSGNTIYF.

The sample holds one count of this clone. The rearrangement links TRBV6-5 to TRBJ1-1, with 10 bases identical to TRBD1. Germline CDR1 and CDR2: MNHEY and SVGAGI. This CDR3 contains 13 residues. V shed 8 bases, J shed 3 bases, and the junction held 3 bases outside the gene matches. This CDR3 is CASRDRGYTEAFF. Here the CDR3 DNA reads TGTGCCAGCCGGGACAGGGGTTACACTGAAGCTTTCTTT.

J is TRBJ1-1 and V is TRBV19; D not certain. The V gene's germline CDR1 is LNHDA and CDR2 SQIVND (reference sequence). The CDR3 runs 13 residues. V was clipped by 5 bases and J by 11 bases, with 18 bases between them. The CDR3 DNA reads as TGTGCCAGTAGTTCAGACACCCGGCTTGTGGCTTTCTTT. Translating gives CASSSDTRLVAFF.

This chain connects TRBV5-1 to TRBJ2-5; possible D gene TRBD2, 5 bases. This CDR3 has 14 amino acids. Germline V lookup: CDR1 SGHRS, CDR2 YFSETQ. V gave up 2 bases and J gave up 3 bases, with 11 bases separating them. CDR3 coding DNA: TGCGCCAGCAGCTTAGGAGGCGACGAAGAGACCCAGTACTTC. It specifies CASSLGGDEETQYF.

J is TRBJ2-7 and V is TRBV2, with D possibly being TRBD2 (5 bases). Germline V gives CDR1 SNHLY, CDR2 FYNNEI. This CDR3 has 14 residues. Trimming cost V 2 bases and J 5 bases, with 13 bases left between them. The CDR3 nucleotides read TGTGCCAGCAGTGAAATGTTAGGGAGTCACGAGCAGTACTTC. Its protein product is CASSEMLGSHEQYF. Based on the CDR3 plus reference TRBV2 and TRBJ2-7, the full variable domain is EPEVTQTPSHQVTQMGQEVILRCVPISNHLYFYWYRQILGQKVEFLVSFYNNEISEKSEIFDDQFSVERPDGSNFTLKIRSTKLEDSAMYFCASSEMLGSHEQYFGPGTRLTVT.

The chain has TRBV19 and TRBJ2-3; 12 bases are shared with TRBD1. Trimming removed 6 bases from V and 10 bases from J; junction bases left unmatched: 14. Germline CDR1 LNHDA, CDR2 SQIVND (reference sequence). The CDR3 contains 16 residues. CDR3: CASRRDRGRKNRAQYF. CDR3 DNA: TGTGCCAGTAGAAGGGACAGGGGGCGAAAAAATAGGGCGCAGTATTTT.

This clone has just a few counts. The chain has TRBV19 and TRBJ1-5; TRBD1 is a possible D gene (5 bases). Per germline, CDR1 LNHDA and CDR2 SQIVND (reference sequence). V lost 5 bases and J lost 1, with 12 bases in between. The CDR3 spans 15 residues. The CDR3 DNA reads TGTGCCAGTAGTGGGCAGGGTGGGAGCAATCAGCCCCAGCATTTT. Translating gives CASSGQGGSNQPQHF.

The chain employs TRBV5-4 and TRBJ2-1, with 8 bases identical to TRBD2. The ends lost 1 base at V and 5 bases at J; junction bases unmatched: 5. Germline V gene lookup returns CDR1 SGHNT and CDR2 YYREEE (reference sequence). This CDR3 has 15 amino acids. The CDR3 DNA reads TGTGCCAGCAGCTTGTTGGGACTAGGGGACAATGAGCAGTTCTTC. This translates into CASSLLGLGDNEQFF.

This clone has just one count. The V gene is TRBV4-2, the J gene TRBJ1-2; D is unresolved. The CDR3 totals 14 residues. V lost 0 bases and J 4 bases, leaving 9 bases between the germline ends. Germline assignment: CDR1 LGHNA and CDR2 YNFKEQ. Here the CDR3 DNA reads TGTGCCAGCAGCCAAGATATCCCGGTCTATGGCTACACCTTC. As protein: CASSQDIPVYGYTF.

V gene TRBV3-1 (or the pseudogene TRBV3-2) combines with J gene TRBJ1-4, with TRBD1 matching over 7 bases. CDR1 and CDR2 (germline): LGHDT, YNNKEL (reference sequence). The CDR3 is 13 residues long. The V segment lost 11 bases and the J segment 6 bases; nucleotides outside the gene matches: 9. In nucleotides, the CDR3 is TGTGCCTCGAGTGGCAGGGGGTATGAAAAACTGTTTTTT. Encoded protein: CASSGRGYEKLFF.

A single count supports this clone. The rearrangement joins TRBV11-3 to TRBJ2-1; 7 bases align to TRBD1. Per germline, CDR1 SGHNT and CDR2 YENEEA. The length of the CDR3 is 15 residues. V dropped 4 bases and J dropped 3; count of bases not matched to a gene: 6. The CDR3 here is CASSSPGQSYNEQFF. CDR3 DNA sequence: TGTGCCAGCAGCTCGCCGGGACAGAGCTACAATGAGCAGTTCTTC.

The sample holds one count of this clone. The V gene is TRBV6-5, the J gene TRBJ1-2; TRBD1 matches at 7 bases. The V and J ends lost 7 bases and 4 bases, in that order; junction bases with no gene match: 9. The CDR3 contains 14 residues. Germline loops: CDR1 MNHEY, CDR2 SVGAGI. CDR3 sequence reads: CASTTTTGLYGYTF. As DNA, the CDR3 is TGTGCCAGCACCACTACGACAGGGCTCTATGGCTACACCTTC.

CDR3 nucleotide sequence: TGTGCCACCGCGTCACAGGGGGCGGGTACCGGGGAGCTGTTTTTT. As protein: CATASQGAGTGELFF. The chain has TRBV6-5 and TRBJ2-2, with 9 positions matching TRBD1. CDR3 length: 15 amino acids. CDR1 and CDR2 (germline): MNHEY, SVGAGI. The J segment lost 5 bases and the V segment lost 10 bases, leaving 11 bases of the junction unmatched.

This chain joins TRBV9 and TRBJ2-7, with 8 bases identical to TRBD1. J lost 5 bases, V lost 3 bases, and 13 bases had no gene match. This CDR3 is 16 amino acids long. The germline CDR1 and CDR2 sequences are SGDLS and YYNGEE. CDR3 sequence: CASSALTGTGVNEQYF. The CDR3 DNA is TGTGCCAGCAGCGCACTAACCGGGACAGGTGTCAACGAGCAGTACTTC.

CDR3 DNA sequence: TGTGCCAGTAGAGAGCGGGGGTCACACAATGAGCAGTTCTTC. Its translation: CASRERGSHNEQFF. This chain joins TRBV19 and TRBJ2-1, with 8 bases aligning to TRBD2. The CDR3 totals 14 residues. The germline CDR1 and CDR2 sequences are LNHDA and SQIVND (reference sequence). V was clipped by 6 bases and J by 5 bases; unmatched bases: 6.

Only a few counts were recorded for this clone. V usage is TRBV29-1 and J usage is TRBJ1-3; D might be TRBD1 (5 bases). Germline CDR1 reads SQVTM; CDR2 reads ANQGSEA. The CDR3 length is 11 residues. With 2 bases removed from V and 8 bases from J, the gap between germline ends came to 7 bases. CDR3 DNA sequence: TGCAGCGTTGAACGGGGGTACACCATATATTTT. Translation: CSVERGYTIYF.

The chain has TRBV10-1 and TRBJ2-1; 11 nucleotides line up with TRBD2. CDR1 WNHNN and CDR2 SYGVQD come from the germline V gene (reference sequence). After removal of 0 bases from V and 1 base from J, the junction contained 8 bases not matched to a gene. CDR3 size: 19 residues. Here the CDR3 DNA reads TGCGCCAGCAGTGAGTCGCATACTAGCGGGAGAAGGTCCTACAATGAGCAGTTCTTC. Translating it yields CASSESHTSGRRSYNEQFF.

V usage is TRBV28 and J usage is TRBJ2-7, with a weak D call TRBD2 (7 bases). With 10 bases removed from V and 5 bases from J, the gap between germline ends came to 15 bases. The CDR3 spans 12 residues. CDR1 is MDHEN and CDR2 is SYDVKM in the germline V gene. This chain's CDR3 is CATDGGLDEQYF. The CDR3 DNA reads TGTGCCACAGACGGGGGGCTGGACGAGCAGTACTTC.

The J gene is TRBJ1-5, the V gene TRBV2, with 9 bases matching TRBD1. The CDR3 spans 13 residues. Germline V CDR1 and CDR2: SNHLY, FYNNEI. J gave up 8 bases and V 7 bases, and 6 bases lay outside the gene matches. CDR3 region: CASNGDRVEPQHF. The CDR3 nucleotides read TGTGCCAGCAACGGGGACAGGGTGGAGCCCCAGCATTTT.

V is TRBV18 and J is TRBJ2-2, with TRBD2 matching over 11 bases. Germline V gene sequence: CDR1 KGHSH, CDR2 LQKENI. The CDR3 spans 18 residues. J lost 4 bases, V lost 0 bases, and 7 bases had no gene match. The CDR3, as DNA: TGTGCCAGCTCACCACCGACTAGCGGGACCCTCCGCACCGGGGAGCTGTTTTTT. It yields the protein CASSPPTSGTLRTGELFF. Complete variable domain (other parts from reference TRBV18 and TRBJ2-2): NAGVMQNPRHLVRRRGQEARLRCSPMKGHSHVYWYRQLPEEGLKFMVYLQKENIIDESGMPKERFSAEFPKEGPSILRIQQVVRGDSAAYFCASSPPTSGTLRTGELFFGEGSRLTVL.

This chain's CDR3 is CASSEIGQTQPQHF. For the CDR3, the DNA is TGTGCCAGCAGTGAAATAGGACAGACTCAGCCCCAGCATTTT. The V and J genes are TRBV2 and TRBJ1-5; maybe TRBD1 (6 bases). Trimming pared 2 bases from V and 6 bases from J, leaving 11 bases between. Germline-derived CDR1 and CDR2 are SNHLY and FYNNEI. The CDR3 spans 14 residues.

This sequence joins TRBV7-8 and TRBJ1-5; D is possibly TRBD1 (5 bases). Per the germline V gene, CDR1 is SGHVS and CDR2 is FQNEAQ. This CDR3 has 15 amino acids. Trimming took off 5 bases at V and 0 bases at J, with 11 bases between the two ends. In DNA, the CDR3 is TGTGCCAGCAGCCAGACAGCGCGTAGCAATCAGCCCCAGCATTTT. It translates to CASSQTARSNQPQHF.